The 32 T cell receptor beta chains in this list originate from one sample, sequenced in a study of T cell changes during pregnancy in multiple sclerosis. Profiled with immunoSEQ multiplex PCR; TCRdb holds only in-frame clones, not every one. The sample shows 60,000 to 65,000 clones, about 90% of them seen only once. The specimen comprised peripheral blood, sampled in the second trimester of pregnancy. The receptors were sampled from a female donor in good health, enrolled as a control in a pregnancy study.

The chain has TRBV6-1 and TRBJ1-6; D ambiguous. CDR1 and CDR2 (germline): MNHNS, SASEGT. CDR3 length equals 14 residues. The V end lost 5 bases, the J end lost 5 bases, and 10 bases lay between the germline ends. CDR3 coding DNA: TGTGCCAGCAGTTCCTACAGAGATAATTCACCCCTCCACTTT. Amino acid sequence: CASSSYRDNSPLHF.

This chain connects TRBV4-2 to TRBJ2-7; D not resolved. The V gene lost 4 bases and the J gene lost 1 base, with 23 bases spanning the gap. Germline lookup yields CDR1 LGHNA and CDR2 YNFKEQ. There are 18 residues in the CDR3. Here the CDR3 DNA reads TGTGCCAGCAGCCCAGTATTCACGGTCGTAGCTGGTTCCTACGAGCAGTACTTC. It is translated as CASSPVFTVVAGSYEQYF.

The chain couples TRBV5-1 to TRBJ1-2; 9 bases are shared with TRBD1. V lost 5 bases, J lost 4 bases, and 9 bases stayed unmatched. The CDR3 spans 15 residues. Germline V gene sequence: CDR1 SGHRS, CDR2 YFSETQ. CDR3 nucleotide sequence: TGCGCCAGCAGTTACGGACAGGGGCAGGGCTATGGCTACACCTTC. Translating it yields CASSYGQGQGYGYTF. The full variable domain, its missing parts supplied by reference TRBV5-1 and TRBJ1-2, is KAGVTQTPRYLIKTRGQQVTLSCSPISGHRSVSWYQQTPGQGLQFLFEYFSETQRNKGNFPGRFSGRQFSNSRSEMNVSTLELGDSALYLCASSYGQGQGYGYTFGSGTRLTVV.

The CDR3 region has the DNA TGCGCCAGCAGCGTTAGCGGGGACGAAGAGACCCAGTACTTC. Amino acids: CASSVSGDEETQYF. The chain uses TRBV5-1 and TRBJ2-5; TRBD2 matches at 8 bases. Germline-derived CDR1 and CDR2 are SGHRS and YFSETQ. CDR3 size: 14 residues. The ends lost 4 bases at V and 3 bases at J; junction bases unmatched: 5. The whole variable domain, remainder taken from reference TRBV5-1 and TRBJ2-5, is KAGVTQTPRYLIKTRGQQVTLSCSPISGHRSVSWYQQTPGQGLQFLFEYFSETQRNKGNFPGRFSGRQFSNSRSEMNVSTLELGDSALYLCASSVSGDEETQYFGPGTRLLVL.

The rearrangement links TRBV5-4 to TRBJ2-7; D ambiguous. The V gene lost 4 bases and the J gene lost 2 bases, with 13 bases spanning the gap. The CDR3 has 14 amino acids. Per germline, CDR1 SGHNT and CDR2 YYREEE (reference sequence). The CDR3 here is CASSQPYSPYEQYF. CDR3 nucleotide sequence: TGTGCCAGCAGCCAACCCTACAGTCCCTACGAGCAGTACTTC.

The V gene is TRBV15, the J gene TRBJ2-7, with D perhaps matching TRBD2 (5 bases). CDR1 is LNHNV and CDR2 is YYDKDF in the germline V gene (reference sequence). CDR3 length: 13 amino acids. The ends were cut back, 8 bases at V and 4 bases at J, with 15 bases in the middle. In nucleotides, the CDR3 is TGTGCCACCCACCCCGTGGGGAGTTACGAGCAGTACTTC. Its protein product is CATHPVGSYEQYF.

This clone was observed a single time. The rearrangement uses TRBV5-1 and TRBJ2-7; 7 nucleotides align to TRBD1. From germline, CDR1 is SGHRS and CDR2 YFSETQ. The CDR3 runs to 17 residues. Trimming cost V 0 bases and J 3 bases; bases outside gene matches: 12. This CDR3 is CASSLGPGQIVIYEQYF. The CDR3 nucleotides read TGCGCCAGCAGCTTGGGGCCGGGACAGATCGTTATCTACGAGCAGTACTTC.

This chain uses TRBV12-5 with TRBJ2-2, with 7 bases matching TRBD1. The CDR3 spans 15 residues. The germline gives CDR1 LGHNT, CDR2 FRNRAP. The trim removed 7 bases at V and 0 bases at J, leaving 5 bases unmatched. In nucleotides, the CDR3 is TGTGCTAGTGCCCTACAGGGGTCGAACACCGGGGAGCTGTTTTTT. Its translation: CASALQGSNTGELFF.

DNA for the CDR3: TGCGCCAGCAGCCCTACTAGCGGGAGCCGGGGCGAGCAGTACTTC. It translates to CASSPTSGSRGEQYF. This sequence joins TRBV4-1 and TRBJ2-7; 11 nucleotides agree with TRBD2. This CDR3 has 15 residues. V lost 4 bases and J lost 6; bases outside the gene matches: 8. Germline CDR1 and CDR2: MGHRA and YSYEKL.

The CDR3 region is CASSAEGGEAFF. As DNA, the CDR3 is TGTGCCAGCAGTGCCGAAGGGGGTGAAGCTTTCTTT. The chain employs TRBV6-1 and TRBJ1-1; TRBD1 might be the D (6 bases). V was cut by 4 bases and J by 7 bases, with 10 bases left in between. From germline, CDR1 is MNHNS and CDR2 SASEGT. This CDR3 is built from 12 residues.

This chain joins TRBV11-3 and TRBJ2-7, with D possibly matching TRBD1 (6 bases). V shed 3 bases and J shed 5 bases, with 17 bases lying between them. Per germline, CDR1 SGHNT and CDR2 YENEEA. The CDR3 runs to 15 residues. The CDR3 protein is CASSLGGGSGHEQYF. The CDR3 nucleotides read TGTGCCAGCAGCTTGGGTGGGGGCTCGGGACACGAGCAGTACTTC.

The gene calls are TRBV7-2 and TRBJ1-5; 7 bases line up with TRBD1. CDR1 and CDR2 from the germline V gene are SGHTA and FQGNSA. This CDR3 is 13 amino acids long. V gave up 5 bases and J gave up 7 bases; unmatched junction bases: 5. In nucleotides, the CDR3 is TGTGCCAGCAGCCAACAGGGGAAACAGCCCCAGCATTTT. Protein: CASSQQGKQPQHF.

This rearrangement joins TRBV5-1 to TRBJ1-2; D not certain. Germline V gene data show CDR1 as SGHRS and CDR2 as YFSETQ. This CDR3 region has 13 residues. Trimming cost V 0 bases and J 3 bases, with 6 bases left between them. The CDR3 DNA reads as TGCGCCAGCAGCTTGGACGGGGACTATGGCTACACCTTC. It encodes CASSLDGDYGYTF.

The V and J genes are TRBV12-5 and TRBJ2-1; 9 bases are a match to TRBD2. The V segment lost 7 bases and the J segment 0 bases; nucleotides outside the gene matches: 7. Germline values: CDR1 LGHNT, CDR2 FRNRAP. The CDR3 is 16 amino acids. CDR3 in amino acids: CASAAYSGGSYNEQFF. The CDR3 nucleotides are TGTGCTAGTGCCGCGTATAGCGGGGGCTCCTACAATGAGCAGTTCTTC.

The rearrangement joins TRBV19 to TRBJ2-7, with 8 bases aligning to TRBD1. Trimming at V came to 1 base and at J to 3 bases, leaving 5 bases not matched to a gene. The CDR3 spans 15 residues. Germline-derived CDR1 and CDR2 are LNHDA and SQIVND (reference sequence). CDR3 in DNA: TGTGCCAGTAGTATAGCGCAGGGGGCCCTCTACGAGCAGTACTTC. Protein product: CASSIAQGALYEQYF.

The chain carries TRBV5-6 and TRBJ2-1; 13 bases map to TRBD2. V lost 4 bases and J lost 9; bases outside the gene matches: 10. Germline CDR1 SGHDT, CDR2 YYEEEE. The length of the CDR3 is 16 residues. For the CDR3, the DNA is TGTGCCAGCAGCGCCTGGACTAGCGGGAGCGCCGCTGAGCAGTTCTTC. This encodes CASSAWTSGSAAEQFF.

The chain has TRBV5-6 and TRBJ1-5, with D possibly being TRBD1 (5 bases). Per germline, CDR1 SGHDT and CDR2 YYEEEE. V shed 0 bases and J shed 2 bases, with 12 bases lying between them. The CDR3 sequence is 16 residues long. The CDR3 is CASSLEAGLGNQPQHF. The CDR3 bases are TGTGCCAGCAGCTTGGAGGCAGGGCTCGGCAATCAGCCCCAGCATTTT. Together with reference TRBV5-6 and TRBJ1-5, the CDR3 gives the full variable domain: DAGVTQSPTHLIKTRGQQVTLRCSPKSGHDTVSWYQQALGQGPQFIFQYYEEEERQRGNFPDRFSGHQFPNYSSELNVNALLLGDSALYLCASSLEAGLGNQPQHFGDGTRLSIL.

The chain recombines TRBV6-1 with TRBJ1-2, with a weak D call TRBD1 (5 bases). The germline gives CDR1 MNHNS, CDR2 SASEGT. The CDR3 runs 12 residues. Trimming shortened V by 4 bases and J by 8 bases, and 11 bases separated the two germline ends. The CDR3 here is CASSVGEGGYTF. As DNA, the CDR3 is TGTGCCAGCAGTGTAGGGGAGGGAGGCTACACCTTC.

There are a few counts of this clone. The rearrangement links TRBV13 to TRBJ1-1, with 8 positions matching TRBD1. The CDR3 runs 15 residues. Per the germline V gene, CDR1 is PRHDT and CDR2 is FYEKMQ (reference sequence). Trimming removed 6 bases from V and 8 bases from J; junction bases left unmatched: 14. CDR3 DNA sequence: TGTGCCAGCAGACCAGGGGGCGCGGGAAGTCGGGAAGCTTTCTTT. Encoded protein: CASRPGGAGSREAFF.

The gene calls are TRBV7-8 and TRBJ2-1; TRBD1 agrees at 10 bases. The germline V gene encodes CDR1 SGHVS and CDR2 FQNEAQ. The CDR3 totals 15 residues. J lost 7 bases, V lost 4 bases, and 7 bases had no gene match. The CDR3 loop is CASSSTGGLRNEQFF. In nucleotides, the CDR3 is TGTGCCAGCAGCTCGACAGGGGGCTTGAGGAATGAGCAGTTCTTC.

This chain uses TRBV6-1 with TRBJ2-2; D ambiguous. Trimming took off 3 bases at V and 3 bases at J, with 8 bases between the two ends. The germline CDR1 and CDR2 sequences are MNHNS and SASEGT. The length of the CDR3 is 14 residues. This chain's CDR3 is CASSDHPDTGELFF. DNA for the CDR3: TGTGCCAGCAGTGATCACCCGGACACCGGGGAGCTGTTTTTT.

The chain couples TRBV19 to TRBJ2-1, with 14 bases lining up with TRBD2. From germline, CDR1 is LNHDA and CDR2 SQIVND (reference sequence). CDR3 length equals 19 residues. The junction had 10 bases not matched to a gene; V was cut back by 3 bases and J by 3 bases. CDR3 sequence reads: CASSIGLAGGSPYYNEQFF. DNA for the CDR3: TGTGCCAGTAGTATCGGACTAGCGGGGGGCTCTCCCTACTACAATGAGCAGTTCTTC.

The rearrangement links TRBV19 to TRBJ1-2; tentatively, D is TRBD1 (5 bases). The CDR3 extends over 10 amino acids. CDR1 and CDR2 (germline): LNHDA, SQIVND (reference sequence). The CDR3 DNA reads as TGTACTCCAGGGCCCTATGGCTACACCTTC. This translates into CTPGPYGYTF.

The chain couples TRBV6-5 to TRBJ2-7; D might be TRBD2 (5 bases). The germline V and J ends were trimmed by 0 bases and 0 bases, with 6 bases remaining between them. CDR3 length: 14 residues. From germline, CDR1 is MNHEY and CDR2 SVGAGI. The CDR3, as DNA: TGTGCCAGCAGTTACTCGGACTTCTCCTACGAGCAGTACTTC. This translates into CASSYSDFSYEQYF.

The genes are TRBV4-1 and TRBJ2-1; 7 positions match TRBD2. Germline V CDR1 and CDR2: MGHRA, YSYEKL. The V and J ends lost 3 bases and 14 bases, in that order; junction bases with no gene match: 4. CDR3 length equals 11 residues. The CDR3 DNA sequence: TGCGCCAGCAGCCACGGGACTACCAAGTTCTTC. Translation gives CASSHGTTKFF.

The CDR3 loop reads CASSRNPAWNPINTEAFF. CDR3 bases: TGTGCCAGCAGCAGGAATCCGGCTTGGAATCCTATTAACACTGAAGCTTTCTTT. The chain is built from TRBV28 and TRBJ1-1, with D hard to call. The CDR3 extends over 18 amino acids. Trimming took 6 bases from V and 2 from J, leaving 25 bases between them. Germline CDR1 is MDHEN and CDR2 is SYDVKM.

This chain links TRBV6-5 with TRBJ1-6, with D uncertain. Germline assignment: CDR1 MNHEY and CDR2 SVGAGI. V dropped 0 bases and J dropped 6 bases, with 9 bases sitting between them. The CDR3 is made up of 15 amino acids. The CDR3: CASSYSPIGNSPLHF. The CDR3 nucleotides read TGTGCCAGCAGTTACTCACCAATCGGTAATTCACCCCTCCACTTT.

The rearrangement uses TRBV19 and TRBJ1-5; perhaps TRBD1 as D (6 bases). Trimming stripped 3 bases from V and 4 bases from J, with 7 bases between. The CDR3 covers 13 residues. The germline V gene encodes CDR1 LNHDA and CDR2 SQIVND (reference sequence). CDR3 sequence: CASSMRGNQPQHF. The DNA of the CDR3 is TGTGCCAGTAGTATGAGGGGGAATCAGCCCCAGCATTTT.

This chain joins TRBV10-3 and TRBJ2-5; tentative D call: TRBD1 (5 bases). The CDR3 runs 13 residues. V shed 4 bases and J shed 4 bases, with 10 bases lying between them. Germline CDR1 is ENHRY and CDR2 is SYGVKD. Written as DNA, the CDR3 is TGTGCCATCAGTGTAAGTCAGGGAGAGACCCAGTACTTC. Translating it yields CAISVSQGETQYF.

This clone was picked up a small number of times. The chain recombines TRBV4-1 with TRBJ1-1; tentative D call: TRBD1 (6 bases). Per germline, CDR1 MGHRA and CDR2 YSYEKL. V lost 3 bases and J lost 4, with 24 bases in between. The CDR3 extends over 18 amino acids. CDR3 nucleotides: TGCGCCAGCAGCCAGGTTGATTCTTGGGGGCGGTCGGTCACTGAAGCTTTCTTT. Translated: CASSQVDSWGRSVTEAFF.

J is TRBJ1-5 and V is TRBV19, with D hard to call. Trimming left V 6 bases short and J 5 bases short, with 14 bases between. Germline values: CDR1 LNHDA, CDR2 SQIVND (reference sequence). The CDR3 extends over 14 amino acids. CDR3 bases: TGTGCCAGTAGAGAACCGTGGGGAGATCAGCCCCAGCATTTT. Its protein product is CASREPWGDQPQHF.

This clone was observed a single time. This chain links TRBV25-1 with TRBJ1-5; 12 nucleotides agree with TRBD1. Trimming removed 2 bases from V and 10 bases from J; junction bases left unmatched: 3. The germline gives CDR1 MGHDK, CDR2 SYGVNS. There are 14 residues in the CDR3. The CDR3 coding sequence is TGTGCCAGCAGTGAACTGGGACAGGGGGCACCCCAGCATTTT. It translates to CASSELGQGAPQHF.